A single sample gave rise to the 10 T cell receptor beta chains below, sequenced in a study of T-cell reconstitution after alpha-beta-depleted transplantation in children. Molecular barcoding with unique molecular identifiers was used for the TCRbeta library. TCRdb passed the PCR reads through MiXCR, listing each CDR3 protein once. The sample contains about 340,000 distinct CDR3 sequences, more than 10% of which appear only once. The sequencing here drew on PBMCs, taken from the stem cell graft. The receptors here all came from a human donor who donated a stem cell graft to a child with Fanconi anemia.

This clonotype was counted a few times. The gene calls are TRBV24-1 and TRBJ2-3; 8 positions agree with TRBD1. Germline V gene lookup returns CDR1 KGHDR and CDR2 SFDVKD. After removal of 1 base from V and 7 bases from J, the junction contained 9 bases not matched to a gene. The CDR3 spans 16 residues. The CDR3 reads CATSDFLQGGSNTQYF. DNA for the CDR3: TGTGCCACCAGTGATTTTTTACAGGGGGGCTCGAATACGCAGTATTTT.

The J gene is TRBJ1-1, the V gene TRBV30; 8 positions match TRBD1. The J segment lost 5 bases and the V segment lost 8 bases, leaving 10 bases of the junction unmatched. The CDR3 is 13 residues long. From germline, CDR1 is GTSNPN and CDR2 SVGIG (reference sequence). The CDR3 reads CAGFWTGSTEAFF. The DNA for the CDR3 is TGTGCCGGATTCTGGACAGGGAGTACTGAAGCTTTCTTT.

The gene calls are TRBV20-1 and TRBJ2-7, with D tentatively TRBD1 (7 bases). The length of the CDR3 is 15 residues. Per the germline V gene, CDR1 is DFQATT and CDR2 is SNEGSKA (reference sequence). V was pared by 6 bases and J by 2 bases, with 20 bases between. CDR3 region: CSAIHSQGGAYEQYF. The CDR3, as DNA: TGCAGTGCCATCCACTCTCAGGGGGGCGCCTACGAGCAGTACTTC.

This clonotype was seen at least ten times. The CDR3 is CASSYGQVADEQFF. Here the CDR3 DNA reads TGCGCCAGCAGCTACGGACAGGTCGCGGATGAGCAGTTCTTC. V usage is TRBV5-1 and J usage is TRBJ2-1, with TRBD1 identical over 7 bases. This CDR3 region has 14 residues. V gave up 3 bases and J gave up 8 bases; unmatched junction bases: 8. Germline CDR1 and CDR2: SGHRS and YFSETQ.

This clonotype was picked up a small number of times. The CDR3 DNA reads TGTGCCAGCCTAGAATCTAGCGGGGCCTTGGGCGGGGAGCTGTTTTTT. It specifies CASLESSGALGGELFF. The V and J genes are TRBV12-3 or TRBV12-4 and TRBJ2-2; 9 bases fit TRBD2. CDR3 size: 16 residues. With 8 bases clipped from V and 7 bases from J, the junction kept 14 bases outside the gene matches.

The chain has TRBV10-3 and TRBJ2-1; possible D gene TRBD2, 5 bases. The CDR3 is 14 residues long. V was trimmed by 7 bases and J by 0 bases, leaving 10 bases between them. Per germline, CDR1 ENHRY and CDR2 SYGVKD. CDR3 region: CAIKDSSSYNEQFF. In DNA, the CDR3 is TGTGCCATCAAGGACTCGAGCTCCTACAATGAGCAGTTCTTC.

This rearrangement joins TRBV5-1 to TRBJ1-1, with D possibly TRBD1 on 6 matching bases. V was clipped by 2 bases and J by 4 bases, with 12 bases between them. Germline V gives CDR1 SGHRS, CDR2 YFSETQ. This CDR3 comprises 14 residues. The CDR3 DNA sequence: TGCGCCAGCAGCTTAAAAGCGGGGGCCACTGAAGCTTTCTTT. This translates into CASSLKAGATEAFF.

This clonotype was picked up a small number of times. V is TRBV6-1 and J is TRBJ2-1; 7 bases line up with TRBD1. The CDR3 totals 15 residues. J was trimmed by 1 base and V by 4 bases; bases with no gene match: 4. Germline V gene data show CDR1 as MNHNS and CDR2 as SASEGT. CDR3 sequence reads: CASSGWDRSYNEQFF. The CDR3, as DNA: TGTGCCAGCAGTGGATGGGACAGATCCTACAATGAGCAGTTCTTC.

This clonotype was detected ten times or more. V usage is TRBV7-9 and J usage is TRBJ1-2, with D uncertain. The V end was cut by 8 bases, the J end by 8 bases, with 12 bases between. This CDR3 has 11 residues. Germline values: CDR1 SEHNR, CDR2 FQNEAQ (reference sequence). CDR3 sequence reads: CASLLAGGYTF. The CDR3 coding sequence is TGTGCCAGCTTGCTCGCAGGCGGCTACACCTTC.

The table lists this clonotype with a few counts. The rearrangement uses TRBV12-3 or TRBV12-4 and TRBJ1-2, with 7 positions matching TRBD1. This CDR3 comprises 14 residues. With V trimmed by 7 bases and J by 8 bases, 13 bases remained unmatched. Here the CDR3 DNA reads TGTGCCAGCATTCCACGCGGCAGGGGGGACGGCTACACCTTC. It encodes CASIPRGRGDGYTF.